This TCR beta chain was observed in a study of T cells after yellow fever vaccination. MiXCR was run by TCRdb on the 5' RACE reads, yielding one entry per CDR3 protein. Seen here are just over 300,000 distinct CDR3 sequences, 3.6% observed once, and the top ten hold about a quarter. This clonotype showed up many times. V lost 1 base, J lost 0 bases, and 4 bases lay in between. Germline V gene lookup returns CDR1 MNHNY and CDR2 SVGAGI (reference sequence). The CDR3 has 14 residues. V is TRBV6-6 and J is TRBJ1-5; no firm D call. The material sequenced was PBMCs, taken on the day of the yellow fever booster vaccination. The TCR originated in a man younger than 35 who received the YFV17D yellow fever vaccine. The CDR3 spells CASSYLDSNQPQHF. For the CDR3, the DNA is TGTGCCAGCAGTTACTTGGATAGCAATCAGCCCCAGCATTTT.